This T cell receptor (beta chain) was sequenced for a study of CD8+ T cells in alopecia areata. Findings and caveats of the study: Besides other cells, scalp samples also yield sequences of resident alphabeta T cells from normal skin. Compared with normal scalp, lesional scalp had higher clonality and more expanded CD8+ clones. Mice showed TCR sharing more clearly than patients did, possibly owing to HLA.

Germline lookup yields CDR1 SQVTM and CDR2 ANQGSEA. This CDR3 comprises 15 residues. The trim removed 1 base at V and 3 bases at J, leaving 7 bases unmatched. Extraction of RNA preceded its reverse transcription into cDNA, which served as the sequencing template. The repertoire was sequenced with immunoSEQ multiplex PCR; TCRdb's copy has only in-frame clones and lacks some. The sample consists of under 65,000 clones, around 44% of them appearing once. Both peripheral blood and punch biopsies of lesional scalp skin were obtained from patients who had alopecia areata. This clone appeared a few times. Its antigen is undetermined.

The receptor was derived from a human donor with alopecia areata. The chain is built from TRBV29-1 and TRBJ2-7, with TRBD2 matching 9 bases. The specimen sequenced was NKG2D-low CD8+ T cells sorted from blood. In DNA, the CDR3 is TGCAGCGTTGAAGGTGTGGCACTAGCGGGCTACGAGCAGTACTTC. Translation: CSVEGVALAGYEQYF.